These T cell receptor beta chains were read from a single sample in a study of blood T cell repertoires in COVID-19. Produced via immunoSEQ multiplex PCR; TCRdb's table is partial and in-frame only. The sample comprises roughly 110,000 clones, about 89% of which are singletons, and 19% rests with the top ten. The sample comprised peripheral blood. These receptors were taken from a human donor with acute or convalescent COVID-19. The donor label of this sample is uncertain. Both conserved end residues are part of each CDR3. Fields, in order: clone size, V gene, J gene, D gene, CDR3 protein, CDR3 DNA. A D gene is named only where the DNA matches it firmly. The size field is filled for only some rows; it gives once, few, many or a size class.

size: NA
V: TRBV28
J: TRBJ1-2
D: TRBD1
CDR3: CASSLPTGTEIYTF
DNA: TGTGCCAGCAGTTTACCCACCGGGACAGAAATATACACCTTC

size: NA
V: TRBV4-2
J: TRBJ2-3
D: TRBD2
CDR3: CASSPTSGATDTQYF
DNA: TGTGCCAGCAGCCCGACTAGCGGGGCGACAGATACGCAGTATTTT

size: NA
V: TRBV7-3
J: TRBJ1-1
D: NA
CDR3: CASSLFAGNTEAFF
DNA: TGTGCCAGCAGCTTATTCGCAGGAAACACTGAAGCTTTCTTT

size: NA
V: TRBV27
J: TRBJ2-7
D: NA
CDR3: CASSLRQGYEQYF
DNA: TGTGCCAGCAGTTTAAGGCAGGGGTACGAGCAGTACTTC

size: once
V: TRBV19
J: TRBJ2-5
D: TRBD2
CDR3: CASSTVRLAGTEETQYF
DNA: TGTGCCAGTAGTACGGTGAGATTAGCGGGGACGGAAGAGACCCAGTACTTC

size: NA
V: TRBV5-1
J: TRBJ1-2
D: NA
CDR3: CASSSTNYGYTF
DNA: TGCGCCAGCAGCTCTACTAACTATGGCTACACCTTC

size: NA
V: TRBV2
J: TRBJ2-7
D: TRBD1
CDR3: CASNGQGYEQYF
DNA: TGTGCCAGCAATGGACAGGGCTACGAGCAGTACTTC

size: NA
V: TRBV27
J: TRBJ1-2
D: NA
CDR3: CASSSLTGDYGYTF
DNA: TGTGCCAGCAGTTCCCTGACAGGTGACTATGGCTACACCTTC

size: once
V: TRBV5-5
J: TRBJ1-1
D: NA
CDR3: CASSLKTGLDTEAFF
DNA: TGTGCCAGCAGCTTGAAAACAGGGTTGGACACTGAAGCTTTCTTT

size: NA
V: TRBV3-1/TRBV3-2
J: TRBJ2-1
D: NA
CDR3: CASSQNSREQFF
DNA: TGTGCCAGCAGCCAAAACTCACGGGAGCAGTTCTTC

size: NA
V: TRBV18
J: TRBJ1-4
D: TRBD1
CDR3: CASSPSSGTGTAFNEKLFF
DNA: TGTGCCAGCTCACCATCTTCGGGTACTGGGACAGCCTTTAATGAAAAACTGTTTTTT

size: few
V: TRBV2
J: TRBJ1-6
D: TRBD1
CDR3: CASSDIEGASLHF
DNA: TGTGCCAGCAGTGATATCGAGGGGGCATCCCTCCACTTT

size: NA
V: TRBV28
J: TRBJ1-1
D: NA
CDR3: CASSQRQPGAFF
DNA: TGTGCCAGCAGCCAAAGACAGCCTGGGGCTTTCTTT

size: NA
V: TRBV14
J: TRBJ2-1
D: NA
CDR3: CASSPRERGSYNEQFF
DNA: TGTGCCAGCAGTCCCAGGGAGAGGGGGTCCTACAATGAGCAGTTCTTC

size: NA
V: TRBV6-5
J: TRBJ1-1
D: NA
CDR3: CASSDRSSTEAFF
DNA: TGTGCCAGCAGCGACCGGAGCAGCACTGAAGCTTTCTTT

size: NA
V: TRBV10-3
J: TRBJ2-5
D: NA
CDR3: CAISPQGPRETQYF
DNA: TGTGCCATCAGTCCCCAGGGGCCTAGGGAGACCCAGTACTTC